The rows below give T cell receptor beta chains drawn from one sample of a study of molecular identifiers for immune sequencing clone quantification. MiXCR, applied by TCRdb to the PCR reads, yields one record per CDR3 protein. Of a few hundred thousand distinct CDR3 sequences in the sample, roughly a quarter are singletons; the top ten hold approximately 0.74%. The sequenced material came from naive CD8+ T cells from blood, with Jurkat cell RNA spiked in. The source is a human donor in good health. Some libraries in this study had Jurkat cell RNA spiked in. The conserved cysteine and the conserved F or W are not part of the CDR3 here.

TRBV7-9	TRBJ2-1	ASSPLGPLGEQF
TRBV4-3	TRBJ2-3	ASSPQAGTSTDTQY
TRBV19	TRBJ2-6	ASSKGDRSGANVLT
TRBV2	TRBJ2-4	ASSEQVTAKNIQY
TRBV7-9	TRBJ2-5	ASSLVAQETQY
TRBV4-2	TRBJ1-2	AGSPGPSPIYYGYT
TRBV3-1	TRBJ2-1	ASSQGLAGAISHEQF
TRBV9	TRBJ2-5	ASSVVAGSQETQY
TRBV2	TRBJ2-3	ASSETPGGLASTDTQY
TRBV12-3/TRBV12-4	TRBJ1-1	ASSTGQGAPEAF
TRBV5-1	TRBJ2-2	ASSLGLTNTGELF
TRBV9	TRBJ1-1	ASSVGERDRVFSEAF
TRBV27	TRBJ1-1	ASSFSGQTMNTEAF
TRBV4-3	TRBJ1-3	ASSQDAGQGFGNTIY
TRBV5-1	TRBJ2-7	ASRPSPGLAASESYEQY
TRBV12-3/TRBV12-4	TRBJ2-2	ASSFWGYENTGELF
TRBV20-1	TRBJ1-5	SARAGVVGNQPQH
TRBV16	TRBJ2-7	ASSPLRTGSYEQY
TRBV11-2	TRBJ2-3	ASRSGTSGRYTDTQY
TRBV7-9	TRBJ2-7	ASSLEQGREQY
TRBV18	TRBJ2-7	ASSPLRGSYEQY
TRBV30	TRBJ2-7	AWAGAYEQY
TRBV20-1	TRBJ2-7	SARPGVAATYEQY
TRBV29-1	TRBJ2-5	SVTTGGVETQY
TRBV6-5	TRBJ1-1	ASSLTGREAF
TRBV27	TRBJ2-7	ASSFSSGSSYEQY
TRBV10-2	TRBJ2-1	ASSPMRVSSYNEQF
TRBV14	TRBJ2-5	ASRGWQDRETQY
TRBV4-3	TRBJ2-1	ASSQDSRDEQF
TRBV29-1	TRBJ2-7	SAGSGALYEQY
TRBV7-9	TRBJ2-3	ASTPSDTQY
TRBV7-2	TRBJ2-7	ASSLEDTYFSDEQY
TRBV30	TRBJ2-1	AWTSQGLSYNEQF
TRBV20-1	TRBJ2-2	SASTGITGELF
TRBV6-2/TRBV6-3	TRBJ2-7	AVAASGVYEQY
TRBV7-3	TRBJ2-2	ASSHLLGTGELF
TRBV5-4	TRBJ2-7	ASSFGIAYEQY